This T cell receptor beta chain is drawn from a study of T-cell reconstitution after alpha-beta-depleted transplantation in children. This clonotype was counted between two and nine times. V lost 1 base to trimming and J lost 5 bases, with 12 bases between them. Germline CDR1 is SGHVS and CDR2 is FQNEAQ. CDR3 length: 16 amino acids. Preparation of the TCRbeta library was carried out with unique molecular identifiers. TCRdb analysed the PCR reads with MiXCR anew, one entry per CDR3 protein. This sample has roughly 790,000 distinct CDR3 sequences, with under 20% found just once. The chain combines TRBV7-8 with TRBJ2-6; unclear D gene. Sequencing was performed on PBMCs, mostly from graft donor cells, taken 360 days after TCRalphabeta/CD19-depleted stem cell transplant. This receptor was obtained from a male patient between 5 and 17 years old who had a stem cell transplant for acute lymphoblastic leukemia, so the T cells may come from the graft donor. The CDR3 sequence is CASSLELGLRANVLTF. CDR3 DNA sequence: TGTGCCAGCAGCTTAGAATTGGGCTTGCGGGCCAACGTCCTGACTTTC.